The next 23 T cell receptor beta chains were all read from a single sample in a study of blood T cell repertoires in COVID-19. TCRdb keeps only in-frame clones here, not all; method: immunoSEQ multiplex PCR. The repertoire holds about 320,000 clones, with roughly 85% as singletons. The sample was peripheral blood. Source of these receptors: a human donor in a cohort sampled during active COVID-19.

V gene TRBV6-6 combines with J gene TRBJ1-5; tentative D call: TRBD1 (6 bases). Trimming left V 6 bases short and J 2 bases short, with 11 bases between. The CDR3 has 14 amino acids. The germline gives CDR1 MNHNY, CDR2 SVGAGI (reference sequence). This chain's CDR3 is CASSQGYGNQPQHF. CDR3 sequence (DNA): TGTGCCAGCAGCCAGGGGTATGGCAATCAGCCCCAGCATTTT.

The CDR3 reads CASSRGGPGFADTQYF. DNA of the CDR3: TGTGCCAGTAGTAGAGGGGGCCCGGGTTTCGCAGATACGCAGTATTTT. The V gene is TRBV19, the J gene TRBJ2-3, with TRBD1 matching over 7 bases. CDR1 is LNHDA and CDR2 is SQIVND in the germline V gene (reference sequence). The CDR3 runs 16 residues. The junction had 11 bases not matched to a gene; V was cut back by 4 bases and J by 4 bases.

This chain uses TRBV3-1 (or the pseudogene TRBV3-2) with TRBJ1-1; perhaps TRBD1 as D (5 bases). The CDR3 runs 14 residues. V gave up 4 bases and J gave up 4 bases, with 13 bases separating them. Germline V gene lookup returns CDR1 LGHDT and CDR2 YNNKEL (reference sequence). The CDR3 DNA reads TGTGCCAGCAGCCGGGGAGGGGCGGGCACTGAAGCTTTCTTT. Protein: CASSRGGAGTEAFF.

The J gene is TRBJ1-5, the V gene TRBV28, with D tentatively TRBD1 (5 bases). The V end was cut by 7 bases, the J end by 3 bases, with 16 bases between. Germline CDR1 is MDHEN and CDR2 is SYDVKM. The CDR3 runs to 15 residues. The CDR3 is CASTVSGLINQPQHF. The CDR3 coding sequence is TGTGCCAGCACGGTATCAGGGCTGATCAATCAGCCCCAGCATTTT.

The CDR3 bases are TGCGCCAGCAGCTTGGGGGCAGGGGAGGGACAGCCCCAGCATTTT. Its protein is CASSLGAGEGQPQHF. V usage is TRBV5-1 and J usage is TRBJ1-5; tentatively, D is TRBD1 (6 bases). CDR3 length: 15 amino acids. V lost 0 bases and J lost 7, with 14 bases in between. CDR1 is SGHRS, CDR2 YFSETQ, per germline.

This chain connects TRBV7-9 to TRBJ2-2; D is unclear. The CDR3 loop spans 15 amino acids. CDR1 is SEHNR, CDR2 FQNEAQ, per germline (reference sequence). The ends were cut back, 5 bases at V and 1 base at J, with 11 bases in the middle. CDR3 sequence (DNA): TGTGCCAGCAGCCCCCGCAGAATGAACACCGGGGAGCTGTTTTTT. It codes for CASSPRRMNTGELFF.

This chain uses TRBV5-4 with TRBJ2-1; no firm D call. Looked up from germline, CDR1 is SGHNT and CDR2 is YYREEE (reference sequence). The V gene lost 4 bases and the J gene lost 0 bases, with 17 bases spanning the gap. The CDR3 consists of 17 residues. CDR3 bases: TGTGCCAGCAGCCTACGCAGAGAGTGGAGCTCCTACAATGAGCAGTTCTTC. Translating it yields CASSLRREWSSYNEQFF.

V is TRBV5-1 and J is TRBJ1-2, with 9 bases lining up with TRBD1. Trimming at V came to 4 bases and at J to 7 bases, leaving 8 bases not matched to a gene. CDR3 length equals 14 residues. CDR1 is SGHRS, CDR2 YFSETQ, per germline. In DNA, the CDR3 is TGCGCCAGCAGCCCGGGACAGGGTTTAGGTGGCTACACCTTC. Encoded protein: CASSPGQGLGGYTF. Full variable domain (missing parts from reference TRBV5-1 and TRBJ1-2): KAGVTQTPRYLIKTRGQQVTLSCSPISGHRSVSWYQQTPGQGLQFLFEYFSETQRNKGNFPGRFSGRQFSNSRSEMNVSTLELGDSALYLCASSPGQGLGGYTFGSGTRLTVV.

This clone turned up a few times. The V and J genes are TRBV30 and TRBJ2-7, with 9 bases that match TRBD1. V dropped 2 bases and J dropped 3; count of bases not matched to a gene: 5. This CDR3 comprises 14 residues. CDR1 is GTSNPN and CDR2 is SVGIG in the germline V gene (reference sequence). In DNA form, the CDR3 reads TGTGCCTGGAGTATGACAGGGGGTAGCTACGAGCAGTACTTC. Its protein product is CAWSMTGGSYEQYF. Supplemented by reference TRBV30 and TRBJ2-7, the full variable domain reads SQTIHQWPATLVQPVGSPLSLECTVEGTSNPNLYWYRQAAGRGLQLLFYSVGIGQISSEVPQNLSASRPQDRQFILSSKKLLLSDSGFYLCAWSMTGGSYEQYFGPGTRLTVT.

This clone was counted a few times. No conserved phenylalanine or tryptophan is present at the end of the CDR3, so a read error is the likely explanation. No DNA is shown, since the ends of the CDR3 on it are uncertain; the CDR3 is the one TCRdb lists. The CDR3 loop reads CASIPEPLL. The rearrangement links TRBV4-2 to TRBJ1-1. The V gene's germline CDR1 is LGHNA and CDR2 YNFKEQ. The CDR3 numbers 9 amino acids, ends counted.

The chain couples TRBV11-3 to TRBJ2-7; TRBD2 might be the D (5 bases). The CDR3 extends over 13 amino acids. V was shortened by 6 bases and J by 4 bases, with 13 bases between the two germline ends. Germline V gene lookup returns CDR1 SGHNT and CDR2 YENEEA. The DNA for the CDR3 is TGTGCCAGCAGATCACTAGAGCGATACGAGCAGTACTTC. Translated, it gives CASRSLERYEQYF.

As for this clone: This sample also contains other DNA sequences that code for the same CDR3. The chain is built from TRBV30 and TRBJ2-7; no firm D call. The CDR3 runs 11 residues. V was shortened by 3 bases and J by 3 bases, with 6 bases between the two germline ends. CDR1 is GTSNPN, CDR2 SVGIG, per germline (reference sequence). The CDR3 spells CAWSGGYEQYF. For the CDR3, the DNA is TGTGCCTGGAGCGGTGGCTACGAGCAGTACTTC. Looking up the rest from reference TRBV30 and TRBJ2-7 gives the full variable domain: SQTIHQWPATLVQPVGSPLSLECTVEGTSNPNLYWYRQAAGRGLQLLFYSVGIGQISSEVPQNLSASRPQDRQFILSSKKLLLSDSGFYLCAWSGGYEQYFGPGTRLTVT.

This clone has more than one count but fewer than ten. Other nucleotide sequences in the sample specify the same CDR3. The chain joins TRBV12-3 or TRBV12-4 to TRBJ1-2; no clear D gene. Trimming shortened V by 3 bases and J by 2 bases, and 4 bases separated the two germline ends. The CDR3 totals 12 residues. CDR3 region: CASSFTNYGYTF. The CDR3 DNA reads TGTGCCAGCAGTTTTACAAACTATGGCTACACCTTC.

This sequence joins TRBV2 and TRBJ1-1, with 8 bases aligning to TRBD1. This CDR3 comprises 15 residues. Unmatched junction bases numbered 11, after V lost 6 bases and J lost 5 bases. Germline CDR1 and CDR2: SNHLY and FYNNEI. CDR3 DNA: TGTGCCAGCAGCCCAGAGACAGGGGTGGGGACTGAAGCTTTCTTT. Amino acids: CASSPETGVGTEAFF.

CDR3 DNA sequence: TGTGCCAGTACCTTAACCGACTATTTGGGTTTCACCTTC. Amino acid sequence: CASTLTDYLGFTF. The chain links TRBV19 to TRBJ1-2; the D is unclear. Looked up from germline, CDR1 is LNHDA and CDR2 is SQIVND (reference sequence). This CDR3 is 13 amino acids long. Trimming removed 7 bases from V and 13 bases from J, with 22 bases in between.

The V call is TRBV19, the J call TRBJ1-1; no firm D call. Germline V gene data show CDR1 as LNHDA and CDR2 as SQIVND (reference sequence). The CDR3 totals 14 residues. The V end was cut by 4 bases, the J end by 0 bases, with 9 bases between. The CDR3 nucleotides read TGTGCCAGTAGTAGCGAGGAATTGAACACTGAAGCTTTCTTT. It encodes CASSSEELNTEAFF.

The chain is built from TRBV6-4 and TRBJ1-5; the D gene is possibly TRBD1 (6 bases). The CDR3 has 15 amino acids. Trimming took off 6 bases at V and 6 bases at J, with 18 bases between the two ends. The germline CDR1 and CDR2 sequences are MRHNA and SNTAGT. The CDR3 here is CASSANHRVGQPQHF. The CDR3 coding sequence is TGTGCCAGCAGCGCAAACCACAGGGTCGGTCAGCCCCAGCATTTT.

CDR3 DNA: TGTGCCAGCTCACTCAACAGGGCCCCTATGGATATCACTGAAGCTTTCTTT. It is translated as CASSLNRAPMDITEAFF. The chain has TRBV18 and TRBJ1-1; D is possibly TRBD1 (6 bases). Trimming pared 4 bases from V and 4 bases from J, leaving 22 bases between. Germline assignment: CDR1 KGHSH and CDR2 LQKENI. The CDR3 extends over 17 amino acids.

This CDR3 is CASLGGTGVTGELFF. The CDR3, as DNA: TGTGCCAGCCTGGGGGGGACAGGGGTCACCGGGGAGCTGTTTTTT. The rearrangement uses TRBV28 and TRBJ2-2; 10 bases line up with TRBD1. V lost 8 bases, J lost 4 bases, and 7 bases stayed unmatched. Germline assignment: CDR1 MDHEN and CDR2 SYDVKM. The CDR3 totals 15 residues. The whole variable domain, filled in from reference TRBV28 and TRBJ2-2, reads DVKVTQSSRYLVKRTGEKVFLECVQDMDHENMFWYRQDPGLGLRLIYFSYDVKMKEKGDIPEGYSVSREKKERFSLILESASTNQTSMYLCASLGGTGVTGELFFGEGSRLTVL.

V usage is TRBV5-6 and J usage is TRBJ2-7; D perhaps matches TRBD1 (6 bases). Germline CDR1 and CDR2: SGHDT and YYEEEE. The ends were cut back, 4 bases at V and 3 bases at J, with 29 bases in the middle. CDR3 length: 19 amino acids. CDR3: CASSRSWDIGARTNYEQYF. As DNA, the CDR3 is TGTGCCAGCAGCCGATCGTGGGACATCGGGGCCAGAACCAACTACGAGCAGTACTTC.

Points on this clone: Other DNA sequences within the sample encode an identical CDR3. The chain uses TRBV19 and TRBJ2-1, with a tentative D call TRBD1 (6 bases). Trimming took 1 base from V and 9 from J, leaving 7 bases between them. This CDR3 has 12 residues. Germline loops: CDR1 LNHDA, CDR2 SQIVND (reference sequence). CDR3 DNA: TGTGCCAGTAGTATAGGGGGGCGTGAGCAGTTCTTC. This gives the protein CASSIGGREQFF.

In DNA, the CDR3 is TGTGCCAGCAGCCAGACAGGGGAGAGGACTGAAGCTTTCTTT. This codes for CASSQTGERTEAFF. V and J are TRBV4-2 and TRBJ1-1; TRBD1 matches at 8 bases. This CDR3 spans 14 amino acids. Germline trimming cut 3 bases from V and 5 bases from J; bases unmatched to any gene: 5. Germline-derived CDR1 and CDR2 are LGHNA and YNFKEQ.

The V gene is TRBV7-9, the J gene TRBJ1-1; TRBD1 aligns across 9 bases. Germline CDR1 SEHNR, CDR2 FQNEAQ (reference sequence). The V and J ends lost 3 bases and 2 bases, in that order; junction bases with no gene match: 4. CDR3 size: 15 residues. CDR3 coding DNA: TGTGCCAGCAGCTTGGGGGACAGGGATAACACTGAAGCTTTCTTT. Protein: CASSLGDRDNTEAFF.